This is a list of T cell receptor beta chains from one sample in a study of shared clonotypes between healthy human individuals. Profiling relied on immunoSEQ multiplex PCR, and the TCRdb table lists in-frame clones only, not all of them. The sample lists around 580,000 clones; roughly 98% were seen once. What was sequenced was naive CD8+ T cells sorted from blood. The origin of the receptors is a man in his thirties or forties in good health. Each CDR3 is given without its conserved first and last residue. Fields, in order: J gene, V gene, CDR3 protein.

J gene: TRBJ1-5
V gene: TRBV4-1
CDR3 protein: ASSPGTTNQPQH

J gene: TRBJ2-7
V gene: TRBV7-9
CDR3 protein: ASSFGQTYSYEQY

J gene: TRBJ2-7
V gene: TRBV6-1
CDR3 protein: ASDSGRPYEQY

J gene: TRBJ2-3
V gene: TRBV7-3
CDR3 protein: ASSPSSYTDTQY

J gene: TRBJ1-2
V gene: TRBV5-1
CDR3 protein: ASSPRDSLNYGYT

J gene: TRBJ2-7
V gene: TRBV15
CDR3 protein: ATSRGRGRYEQY

J gene: TRBJ2-7
V gene: TRBV7-9
CDR3 protein: ASSNPSSANYEQY

J gene: TRBJ1-4
V gene: TRBV9
CDR3 protein: ASSRTGSNEKLF

J gene: TRBJ2-2
V gene: TRBV25-1
CDR3 protein: ASSEGLYAGELF

J gene: TRBJ1-5
V gene: TRBV10-3
CDR3 protein: AISTAGANQPQH

J gene: TRBJ1-5
V gene: TRBV10-3
CDR3 protein: AISGTPGANQPQH

J gene: TRBJ1-2
V gene: TRBV4-1
CDR3 protein: ASSQDQGVGYGYT

J gene: TRBJ2-1
V gene: TRBV14
CDR3 protein: ASSQPGTAASSPYF

J gene: TRBJ2-7
V gene: TRBV6-6
CDR3 protein: ASTENSYEQY

J gene: TRBJ2-3
V gene: TRBV2
CDR3 protein: ASSEEGILTDTQY

J gene: TRBJ2-7
V gene: TRBV4-3
CDR3 protein: ASSQERTGYEQY

J gene: TRBJ1-4
V gene: TRBV5-4
CDR3 protein: ASSPLPGGEKLF

J gene: TRBJ2-1
V gene: TRBV27
CDR3 protein: ASSLGGEGSYNEQF

J gene: TRBJ1-5
V gene: TRBV30
CDR3 protein: AWSAGQNNQPQH

J gene: TRBJ2-7
V gene: TRBV7-9
CDR3 protein: ASSDGLAGRSSYEQY

J gene: TRBJ1-2
V gene: TRBV19
CDR3 protein: ASSTLYSGNYGYT

J gene: TRBJ2-6
V gene: TRBV5-1
CDR3 protein: ASSLATGTGVSGANVLT

J gene: TRBJ1-2
V gene: TRBV28
CDR3 protein: ASSFLFGGEGRGYT

J gene: TRBJ2-7
V gene: TRBV9
CDR3 protein: ASSVGGRGRDYEQY

J gene: TRBJ2-7
V gene: TRBV5-1
CDR3 protein: ASSLYGDEQY

J gene: TRBJ1-4
V gene: TRBV15
CDR3 protein: ATSRKGGWRGGNEKLF

J gene: TRBJ2-7
V gene: TRBV6-5
CDR3 protein: ASSWGLAVYEQY

J gene: TRBJ2-2
V gene: TRBV9
CDR3 protein: ASSVGGGSYAGELF

J gene: TRBJ2-7
V gene: TRBV27
CDR3 protein: ASQLSGAGYEQY

J gene: TRBJ1-2
V gene: TRBV9
CDR3 protein: ASSVVGAYGYT

J gene: TRBJ2-4
V gene: TRBV7-9
CDR3 protein: ASSPRRDIQY

J gene: TRBJ2-1
V gene: TRBV6-5
CDR3 protein: ASSSIAGDRGNEQF

J gene: TRBJ1-2
V gene: TRBV4-1
CDR3 protein: ASSQEVGLHYGYT

J gene: TRBJ1-2
V gene: TRBV27
CDR3 protein: ASSLRGQLYGYT

J gene: TRBJ1-1
V gene: TRBV7-8
CDR3 protein: ASSLPPTEAF

J gene: TRBJ2-7
V gene: TRBV5-1
CDR3 protein: ASRVAGVSYEQY

J gene: TRBJ2-7
V gene: TRBV27
CDR3 protein: ASSQRGGGHYEQY

J gene: TRBJ2-7
V gene: TRBV5-1
CDR3 protein: ASSGDRGHSYEQY

J gene: TRBJ2-1
V gene: TRBV4-1
CDR3 protein: ASSQNLAGALYNEQF

J gene: TRBJ1-1
V gene: TRBV7-9
CDR3 protein: ASSPPVIRLKNTEAF

J gene: TRBJ2-7
V gene: TRBV7-8
CDR3 protein: ASSLEADSYEQY

J gene: TRBJ1-1
V gene: TRBV27
CDR3 protein: ASSFPSRSTEAF

J gene: TRBJ2-7
V gene: TRBV11-2
CDR3 protein: ASSFGGSYEQY

J gene: TRBJ2-1
V gene: TRBV29-1
CDR3 protein: SVEPGLPYNEQF

J gene: TRBJ2-7
V gene: TRBV2
CDR3 protein: ASKGFEQY